The rows below give T cell receptor beta chains drawn from one sample of a study of shared clonotypes between healthy human individuals. Produced via immunoSEQ multiplex PCR; TCRdb's table is partial and in-frame only. Of about a million clones in the sample, about three quarters are singletons; the top ten hold approximately 1.5%. The sample taken for sequencing was memory CD4+ T cells sorted from blood. These receptors originate from a man younger than 30 in good health. Both conserved end residues are part of each CDR3.

V: TRBV10-1
J: TRBJ1-6
CDR3: CASRDRDYSPLHF

V: TRBV6-1
J: TRBJ1-1
CDR3: CASRTPGYRAFF

V: TRBV28
J: TRBJ2-3
CDR3: CASSFPSDGGDTQYF

V: TRBV7-9
J: TRBJ1-4
CDR3: CASSFGSTQGGEKLFF

V: TRBV25-1
J: TRBJ1-4
CDR3: CASSPRDRKNEKLFF

V: TRBV6-1
J: TRBJ2-3
CDR3: CACIRTGTDTQYF

V: TRBV7-2
J: TRBJ1-5
CDR3: CASSLGRGGQPQHF

V: TRBV29-1
J: TRBJ2-7
CDR3: CSVEDTTGTEQYF

V: TRBV5-6
J: TRBJ2-1
CDR3: CASSERTPRGWVENEQFF

V: TRBV7-3
J: TRBJ2-2
CDR3: CASSLRAGWNTGELFF